Presented here are 21 T cell receptor beta chains from one specimen sequenced in a study of cytomegalovirus exposure and HLA in healthy donors. The study ran its PCR with 60 Vbeta and 13 Jbeta primers. Here immunoSEQ multiplex PCR was the method, and the copy in TCRdb shows in-frame clones only, minus some. Here the sample spans about 240,000 clones, around 80% being singletons. What was sequenced was PBMCs. The source is a boy younger than 18 in good health and CMV-seronegative.

The rearrangement links TRBV5-3 to TRBJ1-1, with unresolved D. Being an ORF, TRBV5-3 has a function that is uncertain. With 7 bases removed from V and 8 bases from J, the gap between germline ends came to 27 bases. The CDR3 totals 16 residues. The CDR3 sequence is CARDVREALFRPEAFF. The CDR3 DNA reads TGTGCCAGAGATGTACGGGAGGCATTATTCAGGCCGGAAGCTTTCTTT.

The chain employs TRBV4-1 and TRBJ1-5; unclear D gene. Germline-derived CDR1 and CDR2 are MGHRA and YSYEKL. V lost 3 bases to trimming and J lost 3 bases, with 9 bases between them. The CDR3 is 14 residues long. CDR3 nucleotides: TGCGCCAGCAGCCAGGGCAGAGACAATCAGCCCCAGCATTTT. This encodes CASSQGRDNQPQHF.

V is TRBV4-2 and J is TRBJ2-5; 13 positions agree with TRBD2. Unmatched junction bases numbered 7, after V lost 1 base and J lost 2 bases. From germline, CDR1 is LGHNA and CDR2 YNFKEQ. CDR3 size: 18 residues. The CDR3 loop is CASSQGTSGGAGQETQYF. For the CDR3, the DNA is TGTGCCAGCAGCCAAGGTACTAGCGGGGGGGCCGGGCAAGAGACCCAGTACTTC.

The V call is TRBV5-1, the J call TRBJ2-5, with 12 bases that match TRBD1. After removal of 0 bases from V and 3 bases from J, the junction contained 3 bases not matched to a gene. Germline lookup yields CDR1 SGHRS and CDR2 YFSETQ. This CDR3 is built from 16 residues. DNA for the CDR3: TGCGCCAGCAGCTTGGGGGGGACAGGGGGCGAAGAGACCCAGTACTTC. As protein: CASSLGGTGGEETQYF.

The rearrangement joins TRBV28 to TRBJ1-2, with D tentatively TRBD1 (5 bases). The CDR3 is made up of 14 amino acids. Between the trimmed V and J ends, which lost 3 bases and 4 bases, there was a span of 12 bases. Germline V gene data show CDR1 as MDHEN and CDR2 as SYDVKM. The CDR3 protein is CASSLWGNGYGYTF. In DNA, the CDR3 is TGTGCCAGCAGTTTGTGGGGCAACGGCTATGGCTACACCTTC.

The V call is TRBV6-5, the J call TRBJ1-5, with D unresolved. Trimming left V 5 bases short and J 7 bases short, with 18 bases between. Looked up from germline, CDR1 is MNHEY and CDR2 is SVGAGI. The CDR3 loop spans 15 amino acids. The CDR3 sequence is CASSGEFGTGQPQHF. CDR3 in DNA: TGTGCCAGCAGTGGAGAGTTCGGCACGGGGCAGCCCCAGCATTTT.

The chain carries TRBV5-1 and TRBJ2-7; 9 nucleotides align to TRBD2. The CDR3 spans 15 residues. The junction had 4 bases not matched to a gene; V was cut back by 3 bases and J by 0 bases. Germline V gene lookup returns CDR1 SGHRS and CDR2 YFSETQ. The CDR3 DNA follows: TGCGCCAGCAGCTCCTTAGCGGGAGACTCCTACGAGCAGTACTTC. It encodes CASSSLAGDSYEQYF.

The chain carries TRBV11-2 and TRBJ1-6; D might be TRBD1 (5 bases). The CDR3 spans 15 residues. Germline CDR1 SGHAT, CDR2 FQNNGV. V was clipped by 3 bases and J by 8 bases, with 14 bases between them. The CDR3, as DNA: TGTGCCAGCAGCTTCCCCCCAGGGCGAGATTCACCCCTCCACTTT. Protein product: CASSFPPGRDSPLHF.

The chain carries TRBV7-8 and TRBJ2-2; TRBD2 might be the D (5 bases). Trimming took 1 base from V and 6 from J, leaving 24 bases between them. There are 19 residues in the CDR3. The germline gives CDR1 SGHVS, CDR2 FQNEAQ. In DNA, the CDR3 is TGTGCCAGCAGCTTAGAGGCTTTCCGGCTTAGCGTGTTGGCCGGGGAGCTGTTTTTT. Translating gives CASSLEAFRLSVLAGELFF.

The rearrangement links TRBV19 to TRBJ1-4, with D uncertain. The CDR3 runs to 15 residues. Trimming left V 5 bases short and J 8 bases short, with 18 bases between. The germline gives CDR1 LNHDA, CDR2 SQIVND (reference sequence). The CDR3 loop is CASSPSRWASEKLFF. The CDR3 DNA follows: TGTGCCAGTAGTCCCAGCAGGTGGGCGAGCGAAAAACTGTTTTTT.

The V and J genes are TRBV7-9 and TRBJ2-1, with TRBD2 matching 10 bases. The V gene end was trimmed by 5 bases and the J gene end by 8 bases; junction bases not matched to a gene: 21. CDR3 length: 19 residues. In germline, CDR1 is SEHNR, CDR2 FQNEAQ (reference sequence). The CDR3 is CASSPLLAGVGHGGDEQFF. CDR3 coding DNA: TGTGCCAGCAGCCCCCTGCTAGCGGGAGTGGGTCACGGGGGGGATGAGCAGTTCTTC.

The rearrangement links TRBV9 to TRBJ1-1; D uncertain. Trimming took off 3 bases at V and 2 bases at J, with 8 bases between the two ends. The CDR3 length is 13 residues. The V gene's germline CDR1 is SGDLS and CDR2 YYNGEE. The CDR3: CASSGLSNTEAFF. The CDR3 DNA follows: TGTGCCAGCAGCGGACTTTCCAACACTGAAGCTTTCTTT.

This clone has a handful of counts. J is TRBJ1-1 and V is TRBV9, with TRBD1 matching over 10 bases. Trimming at V came to 9 bases and at J to 1 base, leaving 9 bases not matched to a gene. Germline V gene lookup returns CDR1 SGDLS and CDR2 YYNGEE. The CDR3 contains 15 residues. CDR3 sequence reads: CATRQGAVGNTEAFF. The DNA of the CDR3 is TGTGCCACCAGACAGGGGGCTGTGGGGAACACTGAAGCTTTCTTT.

V gene TRBV9 combines with J gene TRBJ2-7; perhaps TRBD2 as D (5 bases). This CDR3 contains 12 residues. From germline, CDR1 is SGDLS and CDR2 YYNGEE. The ends were cut back, 6 bases at V and 6 bases at J, with 13 bases in the middle. CDR3 DNA sequence: TGTGCCAGCAACGGTGAAGGAGGCGAGCAGTACTTC. It codes for CASNGEGGEQYF.

The chain combines TRBV6-5 with TRBJ1-2; maybe TRBD1 (5 bases). This CDR3 has 14 amino acids. The V end was cut by 6 bases, the J end by 6 bases, with 17 bases between. From germline, CDR1 is MNHEY and CDR2 SVGAGI. CDR3 protein: CASSPTPGVDGYTF. As DNA, the CDR3 is TGTGCCAGCAGCCCAACCCCGGGGGTGGATGGCTACACCTTC.

This clone was detected a few times. The J gene is TRBJ1-4, the V gene TRBV18, with D possibly matching TRBD1 (5 bases). The CDR3 contains 16 residues. Germline V CDR1 and CDR2: KGHSH, LQKENI. Deletions cut 1 base from V and 2 bases from J, with 11 bases between. The CDR3 spells CASSPQGAGTNEKLFF. The CDR3 region has the DNA TGTGCCAGCTCACCACAAGGGGCAGGTACTAATGAAAAACTGTTTTTT.

The genes are TRBV13 and TRBJ2-7; 9 bases are a match to TRBD2. Germline CDR1 and CDR2: PRHDT and FYEKMQ (reference sequence). CDR3 length: 15 amino acids. After removal of 3 bases from V and 2 bases from J, the junction contained 5 bases not matched to a gene. CDR3: CASSFPREGTYEQYF. The CDR3 nucleotides read TGTGCCAGCAGCTTCCCGCGGGAGGGCACCTACGAGCAGTACTTC.

The count of this clone is one. The gene calls are TRBV6-1 and TRBJ1-2; the match to TRBD1 covers 8 bases. Germline loops: CDR1 MNHNS, CDR2 SASEGT. V lost 2 bases and J lost 4; bases outside the gene matches: 6. The CDR3 extends over 15 amino acids. The CDR3 DNA is TGTGCCAGCAGTGAAATTGCAGGGACAGGCTATGGCTACACCTTC. Protein product: CASSEIAGTGYGYTF.

The chain uses TRBV10-3 and TRBJ1-5; 8 nucleotides agree with TRBD1. Germline values: CDR1 ENHRY, CDR2 SYGVKD. The CDR3 runs 13 residues. V shed 6 bases, J shed 7 bases, and the junction held 5 bases outside the gene matches. The CDR3 loop reads CAIRGQGGQPQHF. The DNA for the CDR3 is TGTGCCATCAGAGGACAGGGCGGCCAGCCCCAGCATTTT.

The V and J genes are TRBV29-1 and TRBJ2-5, with D possibly matching TRBD2 (5 bases). V lost 6 bases and J 4 bases, leaving 21 bases between the germline ends. This CDR3 contains 15 residues. Germline V gene data show CDR1 as SQVTM and CDR2 as ANQGSEA. As DNA, the CDR3 is TGCAGCGTCCCAAATACCGCTCCCCGGGGAGAGACCCAGTACTTC. Amino acid sequence: CSVPNTAPRGETQYF.

The V and J genes are TRBV4-2 and TRBJ2-3; 9 nucleotides agree with TRBD2. This CDR3 contains 15 residues. The germline gives CDR1 LGHNA, CDR2 YNFKEQ. J lost 0 bases, V lost 8 bases, and 6 bases had no gene match. The CDR3 DNA is TGTGCCAGCGGGCGACTAGCGGCTAGCACAGATACGCAGTATTTT. Amino acid sequence: CASGRLAASTDTQYF.